This T cell receptor (beta chain) was recovered during a study of cytomegalovirus exposure and HLA in healthy donors. Study observations and caveats: Most sequenced TCRs were rare (though some public TCRs occurred in many donors). V- and J-gene trimming in TCR beta was tied to a missense DCLRE1C variant by an analysis performed later. A later analysis associated 15,000 or so TCR beta sequences with HLA alleles at a 0.05 false discovery rate. Previously analyzed data showed that most TCR beta V segments were productive at a frequency of about 87% or about 30%.

13 Jbeta primers and 60 Vbeta primers were used for the PCR. Clones were read by immunoSEQ multiplex PCR, and TCRdb kept only the in-frame ones, dropping some. The sample yields more than 85,000 clones, just under 70% seen once. The CDR3 loop spans 15 amino acids. Trimming stripped 0 bases from V and 5 bases from J, with 11 bases between. Per the germline V gene, CDR1 is LGHNA and CDR2 is YSLEER. This clone was counted a few times. Its antigen remains unidentified. The clonotype originates from a woman in her seventies in good health and CMV-seropositive. Sequencing was performed on PBMCs. V is TRBV4-3 and J is TRBJ2-1; D is unclear. The CDR3 DNA reads TGCGCCAGCAGCCAAGACAGCGTCTCTAACAATGAGCAGTTCTTC. Protein sequence: CASSQDSVSNNEQFF.